This T cell receptor beta chain was recovered during a study of T cells in narcolepsy. V lost 4 bases to trimming and J lost 3 bases, with 12 bases between them. Germline V gene lookup returns CDR1 SGHAT and CDR2 FQNNGV. This CDR3 has 14 residues. Some clones are missing from TCRdb's copy, which holds only in-frame ones; the method was immunoSEQ multiplex PCR. The sample records about 30,000 clones, around 79% being singletons. Sequenced input: CD45RA- memory CD4+ T cells from PBMCs. The chain couples TRBV11-2 to TRBJ1-2; D uncertain. The source of this sequence is a human donor with narcolepsy. The CDR3 loop reads CASSSREGDYGYTF. DNA of the CDR3: TGTGCCAGCAGCTCCCGGGAGGGAGACTATGGCTACACCTTC.